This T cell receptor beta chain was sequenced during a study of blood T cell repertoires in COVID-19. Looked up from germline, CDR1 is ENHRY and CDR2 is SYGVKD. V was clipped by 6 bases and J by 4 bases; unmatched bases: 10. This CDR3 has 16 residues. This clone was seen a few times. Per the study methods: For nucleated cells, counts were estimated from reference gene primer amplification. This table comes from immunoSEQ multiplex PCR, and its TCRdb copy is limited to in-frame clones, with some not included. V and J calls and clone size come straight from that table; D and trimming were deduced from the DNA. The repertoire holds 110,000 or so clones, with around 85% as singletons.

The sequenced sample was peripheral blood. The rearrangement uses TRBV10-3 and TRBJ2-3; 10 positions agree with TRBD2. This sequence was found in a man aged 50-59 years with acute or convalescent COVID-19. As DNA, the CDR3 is TGTGCCATCAGACGATCCGGGACTAGCGCAGCAGATACGCAGTATTTT. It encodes CAIRRSGTSAADTQYF.